The rows below give T cell receptor beta chains drawn from one sample of a study of blood T cell repertoires in COVID-19. The assay was immunoSEQ multiplex PCR, and TCRdb's table has in-frame clones only and misses some. This sample carries approximately 140,000 clones, approximately 81% of them seen once, and the ten largest clones take 5.5%. The sample comprised PBMCs or T cells enriched from blood (not recorded which). These receptors all stem from a man in his forties with acute COVID-19. The CDR3 runs from the conserved cysteine through the conserved F or W. The D gene is left open where the match is weak. Expanded clones get a size class; other rows say once, few or many, or leave the size out.

v_gene: TRBV7-2
j_gene: TRBJ1-1
d_gene: .
abundance: .
CDR3nt: TGTGCCAGCAGCTTAAGGAGCACTGAAGCTTTCTTT
CDR3aa: CASSLRSTEAFF

v_gene: TRBV5-4
j_gene: TRBJ2-5
d_gene: TRBD1
abundance: once
CDR3nt: TGTGCCAGCAGCTTATCAAGGGACAGAAAAGAGACCCAGTACTTC
CDR3aa: CASSLSRDRKETQYF

v_gene: TRBV6-1
j_gene: TRBJ1-5
d_gene: .
abundance: .
CDR3nt: TGTGCCAGCAGTGGGCGACCAGACAGGTCCTACAATCAGCCCCAGCATTTT
CDR3aa: CASSGRPDRSYNQPQHF

v_gene: TRBV7-9
j_gene: TRBJ2-2
d_gene: TRBD2
abundance: .
CDR3nt: TGTGCCAGCAGCCCACAACGGGGACTATCCACCGGGGAGCTGTTTTTT
CDR3aa: CASSPQRGLSTGELFF

v_gene: TRBV6-5
j_gene: TRBJ2-5
d_gene: .
abundance: .
CDR3nt: TGTGCCAGCACTTCCCCGGGGACCCAGTACTTC
CDR3aa: CASTSPGTQYF

v_gene: TRBV5-4
j_gene: TRBJ2-1
d_gene: TRBD2
abundance: .
CDR3nt: TGTGCCAGCAGCCCCCGACTAGCGGGAGAGGTTGAGCAGTTCTTC
CDR3aa: CASSPRLAGEVEQFF

v_gene: TRBV21-1
j_gene: TRBJ1-1
d_gene: .
abundance: .
CDR3nt: TGTGCCAGCAGCAAAAGGAGGGGGCAGAAGAACACTGAAGCTTTCTTT
CDR3aa: CASSKRRGQKNTEAFF

v_gene: TRBV6-5
j_gene: TRBJ1-5
d_gene: .
abundance: .
CDR3nt: TGTGCCAGCAGTCGGGAGGGTCAGCCCCAGCATTTT
CDR3aa: CASSREGQPQHF

v_gene: TRBV11-3
j_gene: TRBJ2-3
d_gene: TRBD2
abundance: many
CDR3nt: TGTGCCAGCAGCTTAGCGAGCGGGGGGGCAGATACGCAGTATTTT
CDR3aa: CASSLASGGADTQYF

v_gene: TRBV6-5
j_gene: TRBJ1-4
d_gene: TRBD1
abundance: .
CDR3nt: TGTGCCAGTGGACAGGCCCTCGGGGGTGAAAAACTGTTTTTT
CDR3aa: CASGQALGGEKLFF

v_gene: TRBV9
j_gene: TRBJ1-2
d_gene: .
abundance: .
CDR3nt: TGTGCCAGCAGCGCTCGACAAGGGGGCTATGGCTACACCTTC
CDR3aa: CASSARQGGYGYTF

v_gene: TRBV29-1
j_gene: TRBJ1-1
d_gene: .
abundance: .
CDR3nt: TGCAGCGTTGTTCACACGAACACTGAAGCTTTCTTT
CDR3aa: CSVVHTNTEAFF

v_gene: TRBV2
j_gene: TRBJ1-5
d_gene: .
abundance: .
CDR3nt: TGTGCCAGCACTCTCAGCGGGGGGGACAATCAGCCCCAGCATTTT
CDR3aa: CASTLSGGDNQPQHF

v_gene: TRBV4-3
j_gene: TRBJ1-5
d_gene: .
abundance: .
CDR3nt: TGCGCCAGCAGCCACTCTAGAGGGTCCGAGCAGCCCCAGCATTTT
CDR3aa: CASSHSRGSEQPQHF

v_gene: TRBV4-1
j_gene: TRBJ1-2
d_gene: .
abundance: .
CDR3nt: TGCGCCAGCAGCCAAGGACACATCTCTAACTATGGCTACACCTTC
CDR3aa: CASSQGHISNYGYTF

v_gene: TRBV7-2
j_gene: TRBJ1-6
d_gene: TRBD1
abundance: .
CDR3nt: TGTGCCAGCAGCTTATTACCCACAGGGGAGAATTCACCCCTCCACTTT
CDR3aa: CASSLLPTGENSPLHF

v_gene: TRBV5-1
j_gene: TRBJ2-7
d_gene: .
abundance: .
CDR3nt: TGCGCCAGCAGCTTGGCACAAACATCGTCCGAGCAGTACTTC
CDR3aa: CASSLAQTSSEQYF

v_gene: TRBV23-1
j_gene: TRBJ2-3
d_gene: .
abundance: once
CDR3nt: TGCGCCAGCAGTCAACCCACTCGGACAGAGTCCACAGATACGCAGTATTTT
CDR3aa: CASSQPTRTESTDTQYF

v_gene: TRBV29-1
j_gene: TRBJ2-3
d_gene: .
abundance: .
CDR3nt: TGCAGCGTCGGCCCTGGCTCAAGCGCAGATACGCAGTATTTT
CDR3aa: CSVGPGSSADTQYF

v_gene: TRBV5-4
j_gene: TRBJ2-5
d_gene: .
abundance: .
CDR3nt: TGTGCCAGCAGCCTGGACCTTGAGGAGACCCAGTACTTC
CDR3aa: CASSLDLEETQYF

v_gene: TRBV7-2
j_gene: TRBJ2-1
d_gene: .
abundance: .
CDR3nt: TGTGCCAGCGGCCCCCGGGGTTACAATGAGCAGTTCTTC
CDR3aa: CASGPRGYNEQFF

v_gene: TRBV4-1
j_gene: TRBJ2-3
d_gene: TRBD1
abundance: .
CDR3nt: TGCGCCAGCAGCCAAGAGGCACAGGGGGCGGGTACAGATACGCAGTATTTT
CDR3aa: CASSQEAQGAGTDTQYF

v_gene: TRBV2
j_gene: TRBJ2-2
d_gene: TRBD2
abundance: few
CDR3nt: TGTGCCAGCAGTGAATGGACTAGCGGGAACACCGGGGAGCTGTTTTTT
CDR3aa: CASSEWTSGNTGELFF

v_gene: TRBV7-9
j_gene: TRBJ1-3
d_gene: .
abundance: once
CDR3nt: TGTGCCAGCAGCTTGAGGGAAGTAGGTGACACCATATATTTT
CDR3aa: CASSLREVGDTIYF

v_gene: TRBV2
j_gene: TRBJ1-1
d_gene: .
abundance: once
CDR3nt: TGTGCCAGTATCTCCTTCTCAGGGGATTCGTCAGCTTTCTTT
CDR3aa: CASISFSGDSSAFF

v_gene: TRBV11-2
j_gene: TRBJ2-7
d_gene: .
abundance: .
CDR3nt: TGTGCCAGCAGCTTGAATACCCTAGCCTACGAGCAGTACTTC
CDR3aa: CASSLNTLAYEQYF

v_gene: TRBV4-3
j_gene: TRBJ2-7
d_gene: .
abundance: .
CDR3nt: TGCGCCAGCAGCCAAGATCCGCGGGACGAGCAGTACTTC
CDR3aa: CASSQDPRDEQYF

v_gene: TRBV3-1/TRBV3-2
j_gene: TRBJ1-6
d_gene: .
abundance: .
CDR3nt: TGTGCCAGCAGCCAAGATTTAAGCGCGTGGCCCCTCCACTTT
CDR3aa: CASSQDLSAWPLHF

v_gene: TRBV5-1
j_gene: TRBJ2-5
d_gene: .
abundance: .
CDR3nt: TGCGCCAGCAGCTTGGATGCGGGGATTCCAGAGACCCAGTACTTC
CDR3aa: CASSLDAGIPETQYF

v_gene: TRBV15
j_gene: TRBJ2-3
d_gene: .
abundance: .
CDR3nt: TGTGCCACCAGCAGAGATGGGGGCGCGGACGCAGATACGCAGTATTTT
CDR3aa: CATSRDGGADADTQYF

v_gene: TRBV9
j_gene: TRBJ2-7
d_gene: .
abundance: once
CDR3nt: TGTGCCAGCAGCGTAGGAGGTGCGCCAGTACTCGAGCAGTACTTC
CDR3aa: CASSVGGAPVLEQYF

v_gene: TRBV6-5
j_gene: TRBJ2-3
d_gene: TRBD1
abundance: .
CDR3nt: TGTGCCAGCAGCTTCGACAGGGGGGAGGATACGCAGTATTTT
CDR3aa: CASSFDRGEDTQYF

v_gene: TRBV4-3
j_gene: TRBJ1-1
d_gene: .
abundance: .
CDR3nt: TGCGCCAGCAGCCAAGGGAGGGCCGTTGAGGGGAACACTGAAGCTTTCTTT
CDR3aa: CASSQGRAVEGNTEAFF

v_gene: TRBV4-3
j_gene: TRBJ1-3
d_gene: .
abundance: .
CDR3nt: TGCGCCAGCAGCCAGCAGGTACTTGGAAACACCATATATTTT
CDR3aa: CASSQQVLGNTIYF

v_gene: TRBV7-2
j_gene: TRBJ2-1
d_gene: .
abundance: .
CDR3nt: TGTGCCAGCAGCCTCGACAATTACAATGAGCAGTTCTTC
CDR3aa: CASSLDNYNEQFF

v_gene: TRBV28
j_gene: TRBJ2-3
d_gene: TRBD2
abundance: .
CDR3nt: TGTGCCAGCAGTCCCGGGACTAGCGGATACACAGATACGCAGTATTTT
CDR3aa: CASSPGTSGYTDTQYF

v_gene: TRBV4-3
j_gene: TRBJ1-4
d_gene: TRBD1
abundance: .
CDR3nt: TGCGCCAGCAGCCACACAGGGGCGTCTAATGAAAAACTGTTTTTT
CDR3aa: CASSHTGASNEKLFF

v_gene: TRBV5-4
j_gene: TRBJ1-1
d_gene: .
abundance: .
CDR3nt: TGTGCCAGCAGCACCGAACTACTGAACACTGAAGCTTTCTTT
CDR3aa: CASSTELLNTEAFF

v_gene: TRBV28
j_gene: TRBJ1-6
d_gene: .
abundance: .
CDR3nt: TGTGCCAGCAGTACAGGGCGTTCACCCCTCCACTTT
CDR3aa: CASSTGRSPLHF

v_gene: TRBV9
j_gene: TRBJ1-1
d_gene: TRBD1
abundance: .
CDR3nt: TGTGCCAGCAGCGTGCGACAGGGGGATGAAGCTTTCTTT
CDR3aa: CASSVRQGDEAFF

v_gene: TRBV27
j_gene: TRBJ2-1
d_gene: TRBD2
abundance: .
CDR3nt: TGTGCCAGCAGTTTATTCGGACTAGCGGGGAATGAGCAGTTCTTC
CDR3aa: CASSLFGLAGNEQFF

v_gene: TRBV2
j_gene: TRBJ1-1
d_gene: .
abundance: .
CDR3nt: TGTGCCAGCAGTGAACAGGAGGGTATGAACACTGAAGCTTTCTTT
CDR3aa: CASSEQEGMNTEAFF

v_gene: TRBV29-1
j_gene: TRBJ1-1
d_gene: TRBD1
abundance: .
CDR3nt: TGCAGCGTATCCGGGACAGGGGCTGAAGCTTTCTTT
CDR3aa: CSVSGTGAEAFF

v_gene: TRBV13
j_gene: TRBJ2-2
d_gene: .
abundance: few
CDR3nt: TGTGCCAGCAGCCCCTCAGGGACCGGGGAGCTGTTTTTT
CDR3aa: CASSPSGTGELFF

v_gene: TRBV5-1
j_gene: TRBJ1-2
d_gene: TRBD1
abundance: .
CDR3nt: TGCGCCAGCAGCTTGGGAGGACAGGGAGCGGATGGCTACACCTTC
CDR3aa: CASSLGGQGADGYTF

v_gene: TRBV9
j_gene: TRBJ2-1
d_gene: TRBD2
abundance: .
CDR3nt: TGTGCCAGCAGCGTAGGGGGAGGGGCTAGCTCCTACAATGAGCAGTTCTTC
CDR3aa: CASSVGGGASSYNEQFF